This entry lists 5 T cell receptor beta chains sequenced from one sample in a study of Ad26.COV2.S vaccination and SARS-CoV-2 variants. This table comes from immunoSEQ multiplex PCR, and its TCRdb copy is limited to in-frame clones, with some not included. The sample consists of over 110,000 clones, 86% of them appearing once. The material sequenced was peripheral blood, taken after recovery from COVID-19. The receptors stem from a human donor who had recovered from COVID-19.

The CDR3 sequence is CASSLKRGAGDEQFF. The CDR3 DNA reads as TGCGCCAGCAGCTTAAAGCGGGGGGCCGGGGATGAGCAGTTCTTC. The rearrangement links TRBV5-1 to TRBJ2-1; 9 positions match TRBD2. V dropped 2 bases and J dropped 8; count of bases not matched to a gene: 8. There are 15 residues in the CDR3. Germline V gives CDR1 SGHRS, CDR2 YFSETQ.

This clone was detected only a few times. This rearrangement joins TRBV7-9 to TRBJ2-7, with D perhaps matching TRBD2 (5 bases). The CDR3 length is 12 residues. From germline, CDR1 is SEHNR and CDR2 FQNEAQ (reference sequence). Trimming cost V 1 base and J 8 bases, with 9 bases left between them. CDR3 protein: CASSLESGKQYF. CDR3 in DNA: TGTGCCAGCAGCTTAGAATCGGGGAAGCAGTACTTC.

This clone turned up a few times. The genes are TRBV19 and TRBJ1-6; unclear D gene. This CDR3 has 14 amino acids. Trimming stripped 5 bases from V and 4 bases from J, with 9 bases between. Germline values: CDR1 LNHDA, CDR2 SQIVND (reference sequence). CDR3 DNA sequence: TGTGCCAGTAGTTTGTATCTGTATAATTCACCCCTCCACTTT. Translated: CASSLYLYNSPLHF. Together with reference TRBV19 and TRBJ1-6, the CDR3 gives the full variable domain: DGGITQSPKYLFRKEGQNVTLSCEQNLNHDAMYWYRQDPGQGLRLIYYSQIVNDFQKGDIAEGYSVSREKKESFPLTVTSAQKNPTAFYLCASSLYLYNSPLHFGNGTRLTVT.

The rearrangement joins TRBV12-3 or TRBV12-4 to TRBJ2-1; D remains unclear. The V gene lost 3 bases and the J gene lost 2 bases, with 5 bases spanning the gap. The CDR3 spans 13 residues. CDR3 nucleotide sequence: TGTGCCAGCAGTTTTCAGGCCTACAATGAGCAGTTCTTC. Encoded protein: CASSFQAYNEQFF.

The V and J genes are TRBV27 and TRBJ1-2; 12 positions match TRBD1. The ends lost 8 bases at V and 7 bases at J; junction bases unmatched: 14. The CDR3 is made up of 16 amino acids. Germline V gene lookup returns CDR1 MNHEY and CDR2 SMNVEV (reference sequence). The CDR3, as DNA: TGTGCCAGCTATACCGGGGACAGGGGGCCAACGGGTGGCTACACCTTC. This sequence encodes CASYTGDRGPTGGYTF.